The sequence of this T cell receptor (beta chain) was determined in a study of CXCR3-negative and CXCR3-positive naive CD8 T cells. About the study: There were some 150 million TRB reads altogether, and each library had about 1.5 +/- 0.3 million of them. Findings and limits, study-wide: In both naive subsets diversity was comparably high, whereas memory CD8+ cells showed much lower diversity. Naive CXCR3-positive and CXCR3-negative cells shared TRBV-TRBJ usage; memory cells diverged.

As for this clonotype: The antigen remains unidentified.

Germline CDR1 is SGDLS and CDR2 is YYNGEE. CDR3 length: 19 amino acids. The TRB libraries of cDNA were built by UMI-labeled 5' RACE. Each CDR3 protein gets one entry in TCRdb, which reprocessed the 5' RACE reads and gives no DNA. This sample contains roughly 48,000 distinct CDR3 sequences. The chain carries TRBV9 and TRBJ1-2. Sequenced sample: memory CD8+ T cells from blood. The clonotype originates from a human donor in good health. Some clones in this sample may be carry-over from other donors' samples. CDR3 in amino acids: CASSSQKGGAWTIGDGYTF.